Presented here are 32 T cell receptor beta chains from one specimen sequenced in a study of blood T cells in healthy people across ages. The use of a sample-barcoded 5' primer and a J-beta primer mix characterized a second PCR of about 7 to 12 cycles. TCRdb redid the calling of the 5' RACE reads with MiXCR, one entry per CDR3 protein. The table records hundreds of thousands of distinct CDR3 sequences, approximately 52% of them present only once. Sequences were obtained from blood. These receptors all come from a woman of 80 years or more in good health.

This clonotype appeared many times. V and J are TRBV12-3 or TRBV12-4 and TRBJ2-1; D not certain. Deletions cut 6 bases from V and 4 bases from J, with 7 bases between. The CDR3 spans 12 residues. CDR3 in amino acids: CASRTLYNEQFF. CDR3 DNA sequence: TGTGCCAGCAGAACCCTATACAATGAGCAGTTCTTC.

This clonotype showed up many times. This chain joins TRBV12-3 or TRBV12-4 and TRBJ2-3; D unresolved. V lost 3 bases and J 7 bases, leaving 8 bases between the germline ends. This CDR3 is built from 12 residues. CDR3 nucleotides: TGTGCCAGCAGTTTTGTAGGTTATACGCAGTATTTT. Translating gives CASSFVGYTQYF.

This clonotype has only a few counts. V gene TRBV3-1 combines with J gene TRBJ1-2; 7 bases map to TRBD1. The trim removed 4 bases at V and 2 bases at J, leaving 4 bases unmatched. The germline gives CDR1 LGHDT, CDR2 YNNKEL (reference sequence). CDR3 length: 14 residues. CDR3: CASSPGTENYGYTF. CDR3 DNA sequence: TGTGCCAGCAGCCCGGGGACAGAAAACTATGGCTACACCTTC.

The V gene is TRBV20-1, the J gene TRBJ1-2, with 9 bases matching TRBD1. The germline CDR1 and CDR2 sequences are DFQATT and SNEGSKA (reference sequence). V was pared by 2 bases and J by 8 bases, with 6 bases of the junction left unmatched. There are 13 residues in the CDR3. CDR3 sequence (DNA): TGCAGTGCTAGACCACAGGGGGCGGGGGGCTACACCTTC. This gives the protein CSARPQGAGGYTF.

To note about this clonotype: The junction and the germline gene differ at one end; a read error may be behind it. The chain is built from TRBV7-2 and TRBJ2-2; D gene unclear. Per germline, CDR1 SGHTA and CDR2 FQGNSA. This CDR3 comprises 14 residues. This chain's CDR3 is CAGSLTFLTGELFF. The CDR3 DNA reads as TGTGCCGGCAGCTTAACCTTTCTCACCGGGGAGCTGTTTTTT.

The chain links TRBV19 to TRBJ1-5; 7 bases agree with TRBD1. This CDR3 contains 13 residues. From germline, CDR1 is LNHDA and CDR2 SQIVND (reference sequence). The ends lost 7 bases at V and 5 bases at J; junction bases unmatched: 5. CDR3 residues: CASKGGGYQPQHF. The CDR3 DNA follows: TGTGCCAGTAAAGGGGGCGGGTATCAGCCCCAGCATTTT.

This chain links TRBV6-6 with TRBJ2-5; 10 bases line up with TRBD1. Per the germline V gene, CDR1 is MNHNY and CDR2 is SVGAGI (reference sequence). Trimming removed 11 bases from V and 5 bases from J; junction bases left unmatched: 14. CDR3 size: 15 residues. The CDR3 region is CACVGSTGGFETQYF. The CDR3 DNA is TGTGCCTGCGTTGGATCGACAGGGGGCTTCGAGACCCAGTACTTC.

Remarks on this clonotype: This could be a read error, since a much larger clone is one nucleotide away. This rearrangement joins TRBV6-5 to TRBJ2-7, with D possibly being TRBD1 (5 bases). The germline CDR1 and CDR2 sequences are MNHEY and SVGAGI. With 2 bases removed from V and 3 bases from J, the gap between germline ends came to 14 bases. There are 15 residues in the CDR3. The CDR3 DNA sequence: TGTGCCAGCAGTTACGCAGGGTATCTTTTCTACGAGCAGTACTTC. This translates into CASSYAGYLFYEQYF.

As for this clonotype: A much bigger clone sits one base away, suggesting this may be a read error. CDR3: CDSSLMGETQYF. The CDR3 DNA sequence: TGTGACAGCAGTTTAATGGGGGAGACCCAGTACTTC. The chain combines TRBV27 with TRBJ2-5; no clear D gene. This CDR3 spans 12 amino acids. CDR1 is MNHEY and CDR2 is SMNVEV in the germline V gene (reference sequence).

The V gene is TRBV6-1, the J gene TRBJ2-7; 7 bases align to TRBD2. Per germline, CDR1 MNHNS and CDR2 SASEGT. V gave up 7 bases and J gave up 1 base; unmatched junction bases: 7. The CDR3 extends over 14 amino acids. CDR3 sequence (DNA): TGTGCCAGCATTGGGGAGGGATGGTCCTACGAGCAGTACTTC. It encodes CASIGEGWSYEQYF.

In this sample, this clonotype turned up many times. This chain joins TRBV5-1 and TRBJ2-3; D gene uncertain. The V and J ends lost 2 bases and 3 bases respectively, with 7 bases between them. Germline values: CDR1 SGHRS, CDR2 YFSETQ. There are 13 residues in the CDR3. CDR3 amino acids: CASSFEGTDTQYF. For the CDR3, the DNA is TGCGCCAGCAGCTTCGAAGGGACAGATACGCAGTATTTT.

Concerning this clonotype itself: A read error may produce the germline difference seen at one junction end. The gene calls are TRBV4-3 and TRBJ2-3, with TRBD2 identical over 7 bases. This CDR3 has 17 residues. Germline CDR1 LGHNA, CDR2 YSLEER. This CDR3 is CASSQDNREARTDAQYF. Here the CDR3 DNA reads TGCGCCAGCAGCCAAGATAACCGGGAGGCGCGCACAGATGCGCAGTATTTT.

This clonotype was seen ten or more times. A much larger clonotype is one base distant, so this may be a read error. The V gene is TRBV6-6, the J gene TRBJ2-1; D ambiguous. Near its end, the DNA agrees better with TRBJ2-7, so the J call may be wrong. Germline loops: CDR1 MNHNY, CDR2 SVGAGI (reference sequence). CDR3 length: 13 amino acids. CDR3 sequence reads: CASSYTTYNEQYF. The CDR3 coding sequence is TGTGCCAGCAGTTACACTACTTACAATGAGCAGTACTTC.

The rearrangement links TRBV7-2 to TRBJ1-1, with 7 bases identical to TRBD1. CDR3 length: 14 amino acids. Germline V lookup: CDR1 SGHTA, CDR2 FQGNSA. The V segment lost 5 bases and the J segment 2 bases; nucleotides outside the gene matches: 5. The CDR3 loop reads CASSVRQGNTEAFF. The CDR3 DNA reads as TGTGCCAGCAGCGTCCGACAGGGTAACACTGAAGCTTTCTTT.

This chain uses TRBV5-6 with TRBJ2-7; D uncertain. The CDR3 covers 14 residues. Per the germline V gene, CDR1 is SGHDT and CDR2 is YYEEEE. The ends were cut back, 1 base at V and 1 base at J, with 9 bases in the middle. The CDR3 DNA reads TGTGCCAGCAGCTTGCTCTCGTCGTCCTACGAGCAGTACTTC. It encodes CASSLLSSSYEQYF.

In its sample, this clonotype was seen many times. The chain links TRBV24-1 to TRBJ2-1; D possibly corresponds to TRBD1 (6 bases). CDR1 and CDR2 (germline): KGHDR, SFDVKD. CDR3 length equals 11 residues. V shed 5 bases and J shed 9 bases, with 7 bases lying between them. DNA for the CDR3: TGTGCCACCAGTGTAGGGGGTGAGCAGTTCTTC. It specifies CATSVGGEQFF.

The table lists this clonotype with many counts. The chain has TRBV29-1 and TRBJ2-3; D tentatively reads TRBD1 or TRBD2 (5 bases each). The length of the CDR3 is 13 residues. Trimming shortened V by 7 bases and J by 5 bases, and 16 bases separated the two germline ends. Germline V gene lookup returns CDR1 SQVTM and CDR2 ANQGSEA. CDR3 sequence (DNA): TGCAGCGCCTCCGGGACGTATCAAGATACGCAGTATTTT. It specifies CSASGTYQDTQYF.

The rearrangement links TRBV5-1 to TRBJ1-2, with D possibly TRBD1 on 5 matching bases. Between the trimmed V and J ends, which lost 0 bases and 4 bases, there was a span of 13 bases. The CDR3 sequence is 15 residues long. Germline V gene sequence: CDR1 SGHRS, CDR2 YFSETQ. As DNA, the CDR3 is TGCGCCAGCAGCTTGGCCACCAGGGACGGCTATGGCTACACCTTC. This translates into CASSLATRDGYGYTF.

This clonotype was seen a handful of times. The chain recombines TRBV20-1 with TRBJ2-1; 7 bases agree with TRBD2. With the DNA end fitting TRBJ2-7 better, the J assignment may be wrong. The CDR3 extends over 15 amino acids. Germline V CDR1 and CDR2: DFQATT, SNEGSKA (reference sequence). This chain's CDR3 is CSARDPRGSYNEQYF. Written as DNA, the CDR3 is TGCAGTGCTAGAGACCCCCGCGGGAGCTACAATGAGCAGTACTTC.

As for this clonotype: Given a much more abundant clone one base away, this may be a read error. The chain links TRBV12-3 or TRBV12-4 to TRBJ2-1; 8 nucleotides match TRBD2. Trimming at V came to 6 bases and at J to 15 bases, leaving 16 bases not matched to a gene. The CDR3 runs 14 residues. The CDR3 reads CASRPTLRSGSPFF. CDR3 bases: TGTGCCAGCAGACCCACTCTAAGGAGCGGGAGTCCGTTCTTC.

A single count supports this clonotype. The CDR3 loop reads CASSPRLPQEQFF. The CDR3 DNA reads as TGTGCCAGCAGTCCCCGGCTACCACAAGAGCAGTTCTTC. The chain links TRBV6-5 to TRBJ2-1; D remains unclear. The CDR3 is made up of 13 amino acids. Germline CDR1 MNHEY, CDR2 SVGAGI. Deletions cut 5 bases from V and 10 bases from J, with 15 bases between.

This clonotype was observed a single time. This may arise from a read error, as a much more abundant clone is one base away. The chain couples TRBV9 to TRBJ1-2; no clear D. The germline V gene encodes CDR1 SGDLS and CDR2 YYNGEE. This CDR3 region has 16 residues. Written as DNA, the CDR3 is TGTGCCAGCAGCTCACAAGTCCGGGCCCGCAACTATGGCTGCACCTTC. It translates to CASSSQVRARNYGCTF.

This chain connects TRBV20-1 to TRBJ2-7, with TRBD1 matching over 9 bases. The V gene's germline CDR1 is DFQATT and CDR2 SNEGSKA (reference sequence). Trimming took 5 bases from V and 4 from J; bases not matched to a gene: 6. The CDR3 extends over 13 amino acids. Written as DNA, the CDR3 is TGCAGTGCTCGGGACAGGGCCGGATACGAGCAGTACTTC. It yields the protein CSARDRAGYEQYF.

This clonotype was seen once. The DNA of the CDR3 is TGTGCCATCAGTGAAGAGGGAAAGAAAGAGACCCAGTACTTC. Translation gives CAISEEGKKETQYF. The rearrangement uses TRBV10-3 and TRBJ2-7, with D possibly matching TRBD2 (5 bases). TRBJ2-5 matches the DNA end more closely, so the J call is doubtful. Germline CDR1 ENHRY, CDR2 SYGVKD. The CDR3 is made up of 14 amino acids.

About this clonotype itself: One end of the junction does not line up with germline, which may come from a read error. The chain is built from TRBV29-1 and TRBJ2-7, with 14 bases that match TRBD2. Germline CDR1 and CDR2: SQVTM and ANQGSEA. This CDR3 spans 14 amino acids. CDR3 coding DNA: TGCAGCGTTGCGGGACTAGCGGGAGTCAACGAGCAGAACTTC. Protein product: CSVAGLAGVNEQNF.

This clonotype occurred many times. The chain is built from TRBV24-1 and TRBJ2-1; D is unclear. The CDR3 runs 12 residues. The germline V and J ends were trimmed by 9 bases and 0 bases, with 5 bases remaining between them. CDR1 is KGHDR, CDR2 SFDVKD, per germline. Written as DNA, the CDR3 is TGTGCCACCGCGCTCTCCTACAATGAGCAGTTCTTC. This gives the protein CATALSYNEQFF.

The chain uses TRBV7-9 and TRBJ1-2; D is ambiguous. Trimming removed 5 bases at V and 1 base at J, with 17 bases between. Germline values: CDR1 SEHNR, CDR2 FQNEAQ (reference sequence). The CDR3 is 16 amino acids. The CDR3 coding sequence is TGTGCCAGCAGCGCCCCACTTCGCCAAATTAACTATGGCTACACCTTC. Translated, it gives CASSAPLRQINYGYTF.

This clonotype turned up a few times. A much larger clone differs from this one at a single base, so this may be a read error. This chain uses TRBV7-9 with TRBJ2-3; D not resolved. V dropped 2 bases and J dropped 4 bases, with 13 bases sitting between them. The CDR3 is 15 residues long. The germline gives CDR1 SEHNR, CDR2 FQNEAQ (reference sequence). The CDR3, as DNA: TGTGCCAGCAGCTTACGGTCAGGTCCGGCAGATACGCAGTATTTT. Protein sequence: CASSLRSGPADTQYF.

The J gene is TRBJ2-3, the V gene TRBV28, with D possibly being TRBD1 (6 bases). CDR3 length equals 16 residues. CDR1 is MDHEN, CDR2 SYDVKM, per germline. Deletions cut 3 bases from V and 2 bases from J, with 15 bases between. This chain's CDR3 is CASSFQGDTFTDTQYF. The CDR3, as DNA: TGTGCCAGCAGTTTTCAAGGGGACACCTTCACAGATACGCAGTATTTT.

The chain links TRBV20-1 to TRBJ2-2; D is unclear. V was shortened by 5 bases and J by 2 bases, with 6 bases between the two germline ends. CDR1 is DFQATT, CDR2 SNEGSKA, per germline (reference sequence). The CDR3 is 12 residues long. CDR3 nucleotide sequence: TGCAGTGCTGATTCAAACACCGGGGAGCTGTTTTTT. Residues: CSADSNTGELFF.

J is TRBJ2-3 and V is TRBV11-3, with D perhaps TRBD2 (7 bases). Germline V gene sequence: CDR1 SGHNT, CDR2 YENEEA. The ends were cut back, 5 bases at V and 4 bases at J, with 13 bases in the middle. The CDR3 totals 14 residues. As DNA, the CDR3 is TGTGCCAGCAGCCCCGGCGGGGGCTCAGATACGCAGTATTTT. Translation: CASSPGGGSDTQYF.

J is TRBJ1-5 and V is TRBV12-3 or TRBV12-4; unclear D gene. Trimming cost V 5 bases and J 2 bases, with 13 bases left between them. This CDR3 contains 15 residues. CDR3: CASSPHLVGNQPQHF. The CDR3 bases are TGTGCCAGCAGTCCCCATCTCGTGGGCAATCAGCCCCAGCATTTT.